This TCR beta chain originates from a study of blood T cell repertoires in COVID-19. Study summary: Samples taken during acute and convalescent COVID-19 were collected in the United States, Italy and Spain. Sources were T cells, B-cell-depleted T cells, or PBMCs; the material itself was cDNA or gDNA.

This CDR3 has 15 residues. Looked up from germline, CDR1 is SGHAT and CDR2 is FQNNGV. The germline V and J ends were trimmed by 0 bases and 6 bases, with 12 bases remaining between them. As processed by the authors: The assay estimated nucleated cells by amplifying reference gene primers. Sequenced by immunoSEQ multiplex PCR; TCRdb stores in-frame clones only, minus some. The V and J calls and clone size were taken over from that table, and D and trimming were inferred from the DNA. The sample shows 200,000 to 250,000 clones, 86% of them seen only once. Across 20 to 25 US areas, participants ranged in age from about 18 to 100 years.

The TCR originated in a woman aged 40 to 50 with acute COVID-19. The V call is TRBV11-2, the J call TRBJ1-5; D call uncertain. The sample was PBMCs or T cells enriched from blood (not recorded which). The CDR3 protein is CASSLEEGVGQPQHF. DNA of the CDR3: TGTGCCAGCAGCTTAGAAGAGGGCGTAGGTCAGCCCCAGCATTTT. Based on the CDR3 plus reference TRBV11-2 and TRBJ1-5, the full variable domain is EAGVAQSPRYKIIEKRQSVAFWCNPISGHATLYWYQQILGQGPKLLIQFQNNGVVDDSQLPKDRFSAERLKGVDSTLKIQPAKLEDSAVYLCASSLEEGVGQPQHFGDGTRLSIL.